Listed here is a single TCR beta chain. With 5 bases removed from V and 8 bases from J, the gap between germline ends came to 12 bases. There are 12 residues in the CDR3. Germline V gene sequence: CDR1 SQVTM, CDR2 ANQGSEA. The source of the sample is a study of blood T cells in healthy people across ages. Sample-barcoded 5' priming and a J-beta primer mix drove a second PCR of roughly 7 to 11 cycles. Per-sample output comprised a minimum of 3 million paired-end reads containing CDR3. TCRdb called the 5' RACE reads again in MiXCR, with one record for every CDR3 protein. This table has roughly 2 million distinct CDR3 sequences, roughly 52% appearing once.

The V gene is TRBV29-1, the J gene TRBJ1-4; TRBD1 is a possible D gene (5 bases). The clonotype comes from a woman aged 40 to 49 in good health. Sample: blood. CDR3 sequence reads: CSVQGVGEKLFF. The CDR3 DNA is TGCAGCGTTCAAGGGGTAGGAGAAAAACTGTTTTTT.